This is a list of T cell receptor beta chains from one sample in a study of T cell repertoires in cytomegalovirus infection. For these receptors, no antigen is known. TCRdb reanalysed the reads using MiXCR and keeps one entry per CDR3 protein. Found here are 750,000 to 950,000 distinct CDR3 sequences, 25% to 30% of them singletons; the top ten hold about an eighth. This sample comprised cultured CD8+ T cells from PBMCs, obtained from culture after CMV antigen stimulation. The receptors originated from a human donor in good health (CMV status not recorded). Some clones in this sample may be carry-over from other donors' samples. CDR3s include the opening cysteine and the closing phenylalanine or tryptophan. The D gene is left open where the match is weak. Size tells how often a clone was seen (once, few, many) or the class of an expanded clone, and some rows leave it out.

d_call	v_call	clone_size	j_call	cdr3_aa	cdr3_nt
NA	TRBV7-6	many	TRBJ2-6	CASSLIWGSGANVLTF	TGTGCCAGCAGCTTAATTTGGGGTTCTGGGGCCAACGTCCTGACTTTC
TRBD1	TRBV28	few	TRBJ1-2	CASSFTGQGGGYTF	TGTGCCAGCAGTTTTACGGGACAGGGTGGCGGCTACACCTTC
NA	TRBV4-1	few	TRBJ1-5	CASSHLTGDQPQHF	TGCGCCAGCAGCCACTTGACAGGCGATCAGCCCCAGCATTTT
NA	TRBV4-1	NA	TRBJ1-6	CASSQDWEGSPLHF	TGCGCCAGCAGCCAAGATTGGGAGGGTTCACCCCTCCACTTT
NA	TRBV6-5	few	TRBJ1-6	CASSYGSIKGVNSPLHF	TGTGCCAGCAGTTATGGGTCCATTAAAGGGGTTAATTCACCCCTCCACTTT
TRBD1	TRBV7-2	many	TRBJ1-1	CASSFLGTGRTEAFF	TGTGCCAGCAGCTTCCTCGGGACAGGGCGGACTGAAGCTTTCTTT
TRBD1	TRBV7-2	few	TRBJ1-2	CASSLPGQGLHGYTF	TGTGCCAGCAGCCTCCCGGGACAGGGGCTTCATGGCTACACCTTC
TRBD1	TRBV27	few	TRBJ2-2	CASGHQTGGTGELFF	TGTGCCAGCGGACACCAGACAGGGGGAACCGGGGAGCTGTTTTTT
NA	TRBV12-3/TRBV12-4	few	TRBJ2-7	CASSRHPTYEQYF	TGTGCCAGCAGCCGACACCCCACCTACGAGCAGTACTTC
NA	TRBV4-1	NA	TRBJ2-1	CASSQEAGSSYNEQFF	TGCGCCAGCAGCCAAGAGGCGGGAAGCTCCTACAATGAGCAGTTCTTC
TRBD1	TRBV12-3/TRBV12-4	few	TRBJ2-2	CASSPWDRGSGELFF	TGTGCCAGCAGTCCTTGGGACAGGGGGTCCGGGGAGCTGTTTTTT
NA	TRBV11-1	few	TRBJ1-1	CASSSPGRPEAFF	TGTGCCAGCAGCTCGCCGGGGCGGCCCGAAGCTTTCTTT